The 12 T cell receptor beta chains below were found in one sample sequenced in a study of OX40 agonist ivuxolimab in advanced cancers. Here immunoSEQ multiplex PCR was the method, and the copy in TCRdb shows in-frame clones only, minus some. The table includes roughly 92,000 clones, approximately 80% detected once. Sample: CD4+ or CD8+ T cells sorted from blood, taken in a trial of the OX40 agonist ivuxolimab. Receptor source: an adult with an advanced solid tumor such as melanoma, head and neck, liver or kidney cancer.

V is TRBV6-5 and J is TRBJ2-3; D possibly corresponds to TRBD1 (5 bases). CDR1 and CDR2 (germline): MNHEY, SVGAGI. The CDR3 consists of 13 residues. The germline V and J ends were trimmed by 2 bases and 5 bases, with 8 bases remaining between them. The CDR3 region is CASSYPGRDTQYF. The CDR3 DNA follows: TGTGCCAGCAGTTACCCAGGGCGAGATACGCAGTATTTT.

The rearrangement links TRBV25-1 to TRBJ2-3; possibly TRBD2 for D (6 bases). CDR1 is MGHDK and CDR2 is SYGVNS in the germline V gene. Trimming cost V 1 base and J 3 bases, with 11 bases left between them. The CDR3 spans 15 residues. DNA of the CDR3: TGTGCCAGCAGTGAATGGGGGAGGAGTACAGATACGCAGTATTTT. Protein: CASSEWGRSTDTQYF.

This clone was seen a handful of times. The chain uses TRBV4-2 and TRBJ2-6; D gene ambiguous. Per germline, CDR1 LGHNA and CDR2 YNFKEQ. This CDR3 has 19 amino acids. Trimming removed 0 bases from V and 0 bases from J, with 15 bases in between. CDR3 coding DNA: TGTGCCAGCAGCCAAGATAGGGCCAGGCTGAGCTCTGGGGCCAACGTCCTGACTTTC. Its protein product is CASSQDRARLSSGANVLTF.

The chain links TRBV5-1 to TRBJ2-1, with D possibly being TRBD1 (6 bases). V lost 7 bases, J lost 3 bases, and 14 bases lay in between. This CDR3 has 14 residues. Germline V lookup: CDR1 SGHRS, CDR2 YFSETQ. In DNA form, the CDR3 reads TGCGCCAGCTCAGAGGGGGAACGCTACAATGAGCAGTTCTTC. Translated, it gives CASSEGERYNEQFF. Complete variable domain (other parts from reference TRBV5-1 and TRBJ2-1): KAGVTQTPRYLIKTRGQQVTLSCSPISGHRSVSWYQQTPGQGLQFLFEYFSETQRNKGNFPGRFSGRQFSNSRSEMNVSTLELGDSALYLCASSEGERYNEQFFGPGTRLTVL.

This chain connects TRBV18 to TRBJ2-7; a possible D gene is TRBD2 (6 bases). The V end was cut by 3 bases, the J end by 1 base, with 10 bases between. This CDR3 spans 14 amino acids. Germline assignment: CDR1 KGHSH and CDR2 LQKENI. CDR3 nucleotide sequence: TGTGCCAGCTCACCGACTAGTGGATCCTACGAGCAGTACTTC. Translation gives CASSPTSGSYEQYF.

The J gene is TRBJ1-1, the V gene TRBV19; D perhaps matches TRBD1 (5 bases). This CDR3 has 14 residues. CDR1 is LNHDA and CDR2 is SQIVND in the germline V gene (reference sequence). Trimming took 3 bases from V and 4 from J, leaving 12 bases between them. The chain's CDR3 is CASSIKGGVTEAFF. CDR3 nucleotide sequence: TGTGCCAGTAGTATCAAGGGAGGGGTCACTGAAGCTTTCTTT.

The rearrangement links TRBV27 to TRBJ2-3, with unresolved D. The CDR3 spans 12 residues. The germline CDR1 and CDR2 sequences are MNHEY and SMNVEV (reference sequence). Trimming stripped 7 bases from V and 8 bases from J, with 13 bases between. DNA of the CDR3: TGTGCCAGCACCGACTGGTCTGGTACGCAGTATTTT. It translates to CASTDWSGTQYF.

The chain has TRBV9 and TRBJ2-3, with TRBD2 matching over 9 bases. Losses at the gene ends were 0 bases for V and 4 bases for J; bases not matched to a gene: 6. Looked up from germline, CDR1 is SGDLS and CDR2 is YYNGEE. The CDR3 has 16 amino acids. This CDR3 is CASSVVSLAGSDTQYF. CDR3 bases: TGTGCCAGCAGCGTAGTGAGTCTAGCGGGGTCAGATACGCAGTATTTT.

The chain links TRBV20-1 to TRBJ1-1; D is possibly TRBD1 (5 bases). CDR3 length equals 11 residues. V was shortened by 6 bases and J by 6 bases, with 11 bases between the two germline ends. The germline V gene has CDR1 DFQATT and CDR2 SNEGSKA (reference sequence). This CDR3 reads CSAMRGAEAFF. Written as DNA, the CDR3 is TGCAGTGCCATGAGAGGGGCTGAAGCTTTCTTT.

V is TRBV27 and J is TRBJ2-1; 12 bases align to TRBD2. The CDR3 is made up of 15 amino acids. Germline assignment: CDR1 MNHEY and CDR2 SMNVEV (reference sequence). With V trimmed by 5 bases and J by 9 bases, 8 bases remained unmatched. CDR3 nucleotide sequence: TGTGCCAGCAGTCCGATGACTAGCGGGAGAACTGAGCAGTTCTTC. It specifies CASSPMTSGRTEQFF.

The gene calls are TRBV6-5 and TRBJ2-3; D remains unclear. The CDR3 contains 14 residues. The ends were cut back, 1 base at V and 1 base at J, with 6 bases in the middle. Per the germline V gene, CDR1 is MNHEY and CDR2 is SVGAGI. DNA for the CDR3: TGTGCCAGCAGTTACTTCCTCGGCACAGATACGCAGTATTTT. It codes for CASSYFLGTDTQYF.

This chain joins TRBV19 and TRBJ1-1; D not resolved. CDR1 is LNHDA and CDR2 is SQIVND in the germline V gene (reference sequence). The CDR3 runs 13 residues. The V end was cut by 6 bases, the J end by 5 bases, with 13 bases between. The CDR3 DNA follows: TGTGCCAGTAGCCCGGAAGGTCGGACTGAAGCTTTCTTT. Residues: CASSPEGRTEAFF.